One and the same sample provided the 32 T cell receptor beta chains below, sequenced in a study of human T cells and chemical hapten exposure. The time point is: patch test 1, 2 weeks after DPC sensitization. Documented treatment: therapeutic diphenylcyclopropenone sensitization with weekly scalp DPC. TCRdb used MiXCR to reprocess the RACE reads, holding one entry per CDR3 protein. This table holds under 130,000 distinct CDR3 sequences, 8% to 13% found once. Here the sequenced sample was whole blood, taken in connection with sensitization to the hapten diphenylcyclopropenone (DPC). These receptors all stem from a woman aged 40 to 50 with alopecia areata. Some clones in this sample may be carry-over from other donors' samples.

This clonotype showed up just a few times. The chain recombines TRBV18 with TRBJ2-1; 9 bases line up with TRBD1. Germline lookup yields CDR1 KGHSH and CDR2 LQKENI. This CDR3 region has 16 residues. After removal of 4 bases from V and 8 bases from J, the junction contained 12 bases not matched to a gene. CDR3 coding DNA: TGTGCCAGCTCACTCACGAACGGACAGGGGCGCTATGAGCAGTTCTTC. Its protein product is CASSLTNGQGRYEQFF.

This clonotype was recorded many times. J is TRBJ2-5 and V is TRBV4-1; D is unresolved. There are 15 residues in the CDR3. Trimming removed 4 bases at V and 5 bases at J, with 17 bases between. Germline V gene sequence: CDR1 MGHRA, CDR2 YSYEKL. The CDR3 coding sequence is TGCGCCAGCAGCCGAGAGACCTATTCCGCGGAGACCCAGTACTTC. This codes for CASSRETYSAETQYF.

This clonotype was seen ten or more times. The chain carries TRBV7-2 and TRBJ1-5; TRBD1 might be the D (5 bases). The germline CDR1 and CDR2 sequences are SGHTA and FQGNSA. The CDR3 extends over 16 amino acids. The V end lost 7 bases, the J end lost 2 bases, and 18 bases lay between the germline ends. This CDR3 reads CASTPGRGEGNQPQHF. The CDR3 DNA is TGTGCCAGCACCCCCGGGAGGGGTGAGGGCAATCAGCCCCAGCATTTT.

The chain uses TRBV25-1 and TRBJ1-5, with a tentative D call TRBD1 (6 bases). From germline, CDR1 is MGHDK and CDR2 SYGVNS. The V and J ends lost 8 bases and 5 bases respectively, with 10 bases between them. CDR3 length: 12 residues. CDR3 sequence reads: CASGEGDQPQHF. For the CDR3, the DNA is TGTGCCAGCGGAGAGGGGGATCAGCCCCAGCATTTT.

The CDR3 region has the DNA TGTGCCATCAGTGAGGTCAACGTCCTGACTTTC. This codes for CAISEVNVLTF. This chain connects TRBV10-3 to TRBJ2-6, with D unresolved. Germline values: CDR1 ENHRY, CDR2 SYGVKD. Trimming shortened V by 2 bases and J by 9 bases, and 2 bases separated the two germline ends. This CDR3 has 11 residues.

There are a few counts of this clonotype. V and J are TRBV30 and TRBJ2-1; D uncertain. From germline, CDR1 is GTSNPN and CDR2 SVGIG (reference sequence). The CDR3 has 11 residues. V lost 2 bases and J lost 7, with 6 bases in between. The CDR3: CAWSPGNEQFF. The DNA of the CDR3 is TGTGCCTGGAGTCCCGGGAATGAGCAGTTCTTC.

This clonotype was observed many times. CDR3 loop: CSARGTSGVAKNIQYF. The CDR3 DNA reads as TGCAGTGCTAGAGGGACTAGCGGTGTAGCCAAAAACATTCAGTACTTC. The chain couples TRBV20-1 to TRBJ2-4, with TRBD2 matching 10 bases. Germline CDR1 is DFQATT and CDR2 is SNEGSKA (reference sequence). The CDR3 has 16 amino acids. V shed 1 base, J shed 0 bases, and the junction held 3 bases outside the gene matches.

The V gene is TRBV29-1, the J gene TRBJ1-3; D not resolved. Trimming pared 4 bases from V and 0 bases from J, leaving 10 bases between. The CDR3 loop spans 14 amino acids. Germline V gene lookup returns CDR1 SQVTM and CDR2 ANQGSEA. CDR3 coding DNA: TGCAGCGTTGTTATGGATCTCTCTGGAAACACCATATATTTT. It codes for CSVVMDLSGNTIYF.

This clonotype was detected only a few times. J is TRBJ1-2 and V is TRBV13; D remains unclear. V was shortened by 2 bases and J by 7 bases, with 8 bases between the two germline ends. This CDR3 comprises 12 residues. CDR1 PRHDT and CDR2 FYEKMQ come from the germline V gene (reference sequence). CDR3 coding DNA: TGTGCCAGCAGCTTAAGGCTAGGTGGCTACACCTTC. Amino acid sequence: CASSLRLGGYTF.

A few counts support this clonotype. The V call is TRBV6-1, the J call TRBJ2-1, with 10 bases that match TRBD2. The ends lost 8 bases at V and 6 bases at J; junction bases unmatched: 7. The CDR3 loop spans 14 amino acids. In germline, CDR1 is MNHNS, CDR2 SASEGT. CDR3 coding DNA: TGTGCCAGCCTAAAGCGGGGGGGCCGCAATGAGCAGTTCTTC. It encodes CASLKRGGRNEQFF.

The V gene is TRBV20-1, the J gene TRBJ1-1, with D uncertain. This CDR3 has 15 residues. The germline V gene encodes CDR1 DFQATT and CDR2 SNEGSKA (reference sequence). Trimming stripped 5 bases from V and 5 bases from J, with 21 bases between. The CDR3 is CSAPGLIGRWTEAFF. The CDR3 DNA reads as TGCAGTGCTCCCGGGCTAATTGGTCGGTGGACTGAAGCTTTCTTT.

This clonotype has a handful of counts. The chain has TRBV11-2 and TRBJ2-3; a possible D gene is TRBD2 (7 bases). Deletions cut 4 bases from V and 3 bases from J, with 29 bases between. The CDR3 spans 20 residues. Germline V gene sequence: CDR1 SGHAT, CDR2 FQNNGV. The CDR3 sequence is CASSSYRASSGPARTDTQYF. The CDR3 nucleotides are TGTGCCAGCAGCTCCTACAGGGCGTCTAGCGGCCCTGCTCGGACAGATACGCAGTATTTT.

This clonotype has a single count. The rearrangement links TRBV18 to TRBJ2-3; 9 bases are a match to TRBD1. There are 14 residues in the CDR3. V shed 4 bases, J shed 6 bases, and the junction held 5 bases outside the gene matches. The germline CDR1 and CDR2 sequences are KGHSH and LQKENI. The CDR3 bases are TGTGCCAGCTCACTTCACAGGGGGCAGGATACGCAGTATTTT. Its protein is CASSLHRGQDTQYF.

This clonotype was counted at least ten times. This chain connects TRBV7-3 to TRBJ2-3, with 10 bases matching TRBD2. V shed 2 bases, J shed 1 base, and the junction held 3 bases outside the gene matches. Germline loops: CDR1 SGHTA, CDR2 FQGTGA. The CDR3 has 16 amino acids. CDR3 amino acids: CASSLLAGARTDTQYF. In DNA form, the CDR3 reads TGTGCCAGCAGCTTACTAGCGGGGGCACGCACAGATACGCAGTATTTT.

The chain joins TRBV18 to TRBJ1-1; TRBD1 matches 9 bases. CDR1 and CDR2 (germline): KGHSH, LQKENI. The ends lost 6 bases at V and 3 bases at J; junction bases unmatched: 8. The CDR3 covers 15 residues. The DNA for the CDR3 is TGTGCCAGCTCCACCGGGACAGGGTTGGACACTGAAGCTTTCTTT. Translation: CASSTGTGLDTEAFF.

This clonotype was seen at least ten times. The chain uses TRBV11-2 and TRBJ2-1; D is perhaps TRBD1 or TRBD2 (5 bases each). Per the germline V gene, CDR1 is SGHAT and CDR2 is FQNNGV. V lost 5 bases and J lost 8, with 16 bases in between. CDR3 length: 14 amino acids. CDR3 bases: TGTGCCAGCAGCCTGGGGGTGCTGCGGGATGAGCAGTTCTTC. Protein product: CASSLGVLRDEQFF.

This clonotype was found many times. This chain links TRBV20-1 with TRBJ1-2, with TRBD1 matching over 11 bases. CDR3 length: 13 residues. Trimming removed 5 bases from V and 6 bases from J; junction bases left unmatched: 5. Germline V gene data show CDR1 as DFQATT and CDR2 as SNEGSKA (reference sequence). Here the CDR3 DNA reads TGCAGTGCTCCCGGACAGGGGGCGCATGGCTACACCTTC. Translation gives CSAPGQGAHGYTF.

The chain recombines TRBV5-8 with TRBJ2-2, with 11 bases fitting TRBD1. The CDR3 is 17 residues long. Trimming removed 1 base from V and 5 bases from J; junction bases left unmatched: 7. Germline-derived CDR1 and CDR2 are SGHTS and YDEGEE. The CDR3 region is CASSLPGQGAGTGELFF. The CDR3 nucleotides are TGTGCCAGCAGCTTGCCTGGACAGGGGGCCGGTACCGGGGAGCTGTTTTTT.

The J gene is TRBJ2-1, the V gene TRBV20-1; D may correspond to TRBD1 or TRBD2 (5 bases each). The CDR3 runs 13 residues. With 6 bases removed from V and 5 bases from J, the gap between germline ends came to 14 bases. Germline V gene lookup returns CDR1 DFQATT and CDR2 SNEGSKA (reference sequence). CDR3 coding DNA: TGCAGTGCGATCCGGGACGATCACAATGAGCAGTTCTTC. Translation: CSAIRDDHNEQFF.

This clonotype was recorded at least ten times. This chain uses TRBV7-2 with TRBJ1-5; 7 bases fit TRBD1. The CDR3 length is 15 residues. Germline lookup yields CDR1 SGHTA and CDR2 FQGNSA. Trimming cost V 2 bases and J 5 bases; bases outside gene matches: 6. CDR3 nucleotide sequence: TGTGCCAGCAGCTTACGGCGACAGGGTGATCAGCCCCAGCATTTT. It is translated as CASSLRRQGDQPQHF.

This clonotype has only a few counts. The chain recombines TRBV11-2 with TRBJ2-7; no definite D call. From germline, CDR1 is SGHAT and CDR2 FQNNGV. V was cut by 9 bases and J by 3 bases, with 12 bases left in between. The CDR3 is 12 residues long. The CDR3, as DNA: TGTGCCAGTGCCAGCCTAAACTACGAGCAGTACTTC. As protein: CASASLNYEQYF.

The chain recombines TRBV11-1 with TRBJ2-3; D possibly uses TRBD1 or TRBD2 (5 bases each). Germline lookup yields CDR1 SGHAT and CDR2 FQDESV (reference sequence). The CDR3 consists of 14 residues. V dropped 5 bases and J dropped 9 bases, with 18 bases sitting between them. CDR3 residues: CASSLYRDLGTQYF. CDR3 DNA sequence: TGTGCCAGCAGCCTTTACCGGGACCTAGGCACGCAGTATTTT.

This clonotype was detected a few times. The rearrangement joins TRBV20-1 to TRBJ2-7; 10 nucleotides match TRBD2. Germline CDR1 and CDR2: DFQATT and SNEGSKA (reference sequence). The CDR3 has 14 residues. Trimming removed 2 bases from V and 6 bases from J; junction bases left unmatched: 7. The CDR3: CSARFLAGVSEQYF. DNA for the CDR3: TGCAGTGCTAGATTCCTAGCGGGAGTCAGCGAGCAGTACTTC.

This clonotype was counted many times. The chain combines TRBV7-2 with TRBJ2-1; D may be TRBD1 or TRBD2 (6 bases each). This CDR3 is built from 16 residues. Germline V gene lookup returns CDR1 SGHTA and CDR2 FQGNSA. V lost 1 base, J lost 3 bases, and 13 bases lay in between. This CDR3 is CASSLGGAGRYNEQFF. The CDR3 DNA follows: TGTGCCAGCAGCTTAGGGGGGGCAGGGCGCTACAATGAGCAGTTCTTC.

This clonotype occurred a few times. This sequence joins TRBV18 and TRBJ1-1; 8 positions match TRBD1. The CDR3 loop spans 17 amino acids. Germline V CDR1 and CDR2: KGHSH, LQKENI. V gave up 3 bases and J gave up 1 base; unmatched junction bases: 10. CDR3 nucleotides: TGTGCCAGCTCACCCTCTGGGGACAGGAAATCGAACACTGAAGCTTTCTTT. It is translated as CASSPSGDRKSNTEAFF.

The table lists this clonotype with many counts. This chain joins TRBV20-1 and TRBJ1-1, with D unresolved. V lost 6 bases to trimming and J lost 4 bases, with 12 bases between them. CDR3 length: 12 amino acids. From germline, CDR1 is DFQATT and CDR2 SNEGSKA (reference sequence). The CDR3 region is CSARLAGTEAFF. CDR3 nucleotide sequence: TGCAGTGCCAGGCTGGCGGGCACTGAAGCTTTCTTT.

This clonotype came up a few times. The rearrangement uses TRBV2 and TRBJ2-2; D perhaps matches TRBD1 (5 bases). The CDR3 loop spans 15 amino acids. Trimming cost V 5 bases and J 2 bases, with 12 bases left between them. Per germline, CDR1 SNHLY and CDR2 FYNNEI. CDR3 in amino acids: CASSSDSRNTGELFF. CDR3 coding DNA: TGTGCCAGCAGTTCCGACAGTAGAAACACCGGGGAGCTGTTTTTT. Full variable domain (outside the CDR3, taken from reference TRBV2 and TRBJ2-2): EPEVTQTPSHQVTQMGQEVILRCVPISNHLYFYWYRQILGQKVEFLVSFYNNEISEKSEIFDDQFSVERPDGSNFTLKIRSTKLEDSAMYFCASSSDSRNTGELFFGEGSRLTVL.

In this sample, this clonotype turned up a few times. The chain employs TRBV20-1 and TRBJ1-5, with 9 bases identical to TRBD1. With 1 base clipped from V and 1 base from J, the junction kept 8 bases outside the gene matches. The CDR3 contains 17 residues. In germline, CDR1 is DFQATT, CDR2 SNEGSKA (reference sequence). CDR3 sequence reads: CSARGGTGTPSNQPQHF. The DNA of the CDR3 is TGCAGTGCTAGAGGTGGGACAGGGACCCCGAGCAATCAGCCCCAGCATTTT.

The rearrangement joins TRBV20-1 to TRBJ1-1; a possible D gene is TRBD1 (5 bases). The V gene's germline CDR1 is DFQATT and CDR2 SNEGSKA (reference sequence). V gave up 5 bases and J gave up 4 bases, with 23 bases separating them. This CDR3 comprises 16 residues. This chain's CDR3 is CSAPPGPAQRVTEAFF. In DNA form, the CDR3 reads TGCAGTGCTCCCCCAGGGCCTGCCCAGAGGGTCACTGAAGCTTTCTTT.

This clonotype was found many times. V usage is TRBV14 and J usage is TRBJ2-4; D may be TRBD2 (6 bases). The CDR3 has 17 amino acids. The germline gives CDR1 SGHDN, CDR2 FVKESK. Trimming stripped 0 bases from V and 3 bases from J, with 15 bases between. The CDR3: CASSQDLEGCDKNIQYF. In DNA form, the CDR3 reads TGTGCCAGCAGCCAAGATTTGGAGGGTTGTGACAAAAACATTCAGTACTTC.

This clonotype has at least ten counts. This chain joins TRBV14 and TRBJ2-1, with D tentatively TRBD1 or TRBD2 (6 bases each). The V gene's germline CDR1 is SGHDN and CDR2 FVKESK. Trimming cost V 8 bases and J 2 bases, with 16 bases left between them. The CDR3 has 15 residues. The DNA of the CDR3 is TGTGCCAGCGACCGTGGGGGGCTCCCCTACAATGAGCAGTTCTTC. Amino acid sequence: CASDRGGLPYNEQFF. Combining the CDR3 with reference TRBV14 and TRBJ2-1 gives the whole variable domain EAGVTQFPSHSVIEKGQTVTLRCDPISGHDNLYWYRRVMGKEIKFLLHFVKESKQDESGMPNNRFLAERTGGTYSTLKVQPAELEDSGVYFCASDRGGLPYNEQFFGPGTRLTVL.

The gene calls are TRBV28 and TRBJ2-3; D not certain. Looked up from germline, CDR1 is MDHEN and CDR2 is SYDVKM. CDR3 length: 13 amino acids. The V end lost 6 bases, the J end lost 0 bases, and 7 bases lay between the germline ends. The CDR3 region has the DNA TGTGCCAGCAGAACGGAGAGCACAGATACGCAGTATTTT. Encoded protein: CASRTESTDTQYF.